Presented here are 2 T cell receptor beta chains from one specimen sequenced in a study of shared clonotypes between healthy human individuals (dated by TCRdb to 2018 to 2020). Libraries were made using the immunoSEQ multiplex PCR assay. TCRdb took over this immuneACCESS table, retaining in-frame rearrangements with V and J assigned. Such tables are incomplete; in checked studies, under half of the missing clones stem from an unresolved V gene, and the remainder is unexplained. Recorded for this sample are over a million clones; 75% to 80% of them occurred a single time. The top ten clones comprise more than 0.55% of the sample. Input material: memory CD4+ T cells from PBMCs. The sample's cell subset or site, from its label and the paper: CD45RA-negative fraction. These TCRs come from a man aged 18 to 29 in good health. Some clones in this sample may be carry-over from other donors' samples.

The chain employs TRBV19 and TRBJ1-2, with 8 positions matching TRBD1. This CDR3 has 13 residues. The J segment lost 7 bases and the V segment lost 8 bases, leaving 9 bases of the junction unmatched. Germline CDR1 LNHDA, CDR2 SQIVND (reference sequence). The CDR3 DNA is TGTGCCAGTCTTGCCTCAGGGGGCCTTGGCTACACCTTC. Translation: CASLASGGLGYTF. Based on the CDR3 plus reference TRBV19 and TRBJ1-2, the full variable domain is DGGITQSPKYLFRKEGQNVTLSCEQNLNHDAMYWYRQDPGQGLRLIYYSQIVNDFQKGDIAEGYSVSREKKESFPLTVTSAQKNPTAFYLCASLASGGLGYTFGSGTRLTVV.

The chain couples TRBV14 to TRBJ2-7; possibly TRBD2 for D (6 bases). Germline values: CDR1 SGHDN, CDR2 FVKESK. The CDR3 runs 15 residues. V gave up 3 bases and J gave up 2 bases, with 14 bases separating them. Here the CDR3 DNA reads TGTGCCAGCAGCCAGGCCGTCGGGAGTGCCTACGAGCAGTACTTC. Protein product: CASSQAVGSAYEQYF. Full variable domain (missing parts from reference TRBV14 and TRBJ2-7): EAGVTQFPSHSVIEKGQTVTLRCDPISGHDNLYWYRRVMGKEIKFLLHFVKESKQDESGMPNNRFLAERTGGTYSTLKVQPAELEDSGVYFCASSQAVGSAYEQYFGPGTRLTVT.